These 20 T cell receptor beta chains came from one sample sequenced in a study of PD-L1 blockade in urothelial cancer. Measured with immunoSEQ multiplex PCR; TCRdb has only the in-frame clones, and not every one. The data hold over 75,000 clones, with about 84% observed a single time. Time point in this sample: pretreatment peripheral blood. Sequences were derived from PBMCs, sampled around atezolizumab (anti-PD-L1) treatment. The receptors stem from a man aged 55 to 69 with urothelial cancer.

V gene TRBV4-2 combines with J gene TRBJ2-7, with TRBD2 matching over 7 bases. The CDR3 runs 14 residues. Germline V lookup: CDR1 LGHNA, CDR2 YNFKEQ. V dropped 1 base and J dropped 0; count of bases not matched to a gene: 0. CDR3 coding DNA: TGTGCCAGCAGCCAAGGGGACTACTCCTACGAGCAGTACTTC. This gives the protein CASSQGDYSYEQYF.

The V gene is TRBV29-1, the J gene TRBJ2-7; TRBD1 agrees at 10 bases. Losses at the gene ends were 7 bases for V and 5 bases for J; bases not matched to a gene: 14. This CDR3 comprises 15 residues. Germline V gene sequence: CDR1 SQVTM, CDR2 ANQGSEA. The CDR3 protein is CSGIGATGGADEQYF. The DNA of the CDR3 is TGCAGCGGCATAGGCGCGACAGGGGGCGCGGACGAGCAGTACTTC.

J is TRBJ2-7 and V is TRBV18; D gene unclear. V was pared by 2 bases and J by 0 bases, with 5 bases between. The CDR3 loop spans 13 amino acids. The germline V gene encodes CDR1 KGHSH and CDR2 LQKENI. The CDR3 DNA follows: TGTGCCAGCTCACCAACAAGCTCCTACGAGCAGTACTTC. Translation gives CASSPTSSYEQYF.

The chain joins TRBV4-2 to TRBJ1-1; maybe TRBD1 (5 bases). The CDR3 sequence is 16 residues long. CDR1 is LGHNA, CDR2 YNFKEQ, per germline. V was trimmed by 1 base and J by 4 bases, leaving 16 bases between them. In DNA form, the CDR3 reads TGTGCCAGCAGCCAAGCTACCGGGGGTGTAGGCACTGAAGCTTTCTTT. The encoded protein is CASSQATGGVGTEAFF.

The chain links TRBV2 to TRBJ2-2; TRBD1 agrees at 8 bases. This CDR3 has 16 residues. The V gene's germline CDR1 is SNHLY and CDR2 FYNNEI. Trimming at V came to 6 bases and at J to 0 bases, leaving 6 bases not matched to a gene. CDR3 sequence: CASSQDRATNTGELFF. CDR3 DNA sequence: TGTGCCAGCAGCCAGGACAGGGCGACGAACACCGGGGAGCTGTTTTTT.

J is TRBJ2-1 and V is TRBV7-3; 9 positions agree with TRBD2. Germline CDR1 reads SGHTA; CDR2 reads FQGTGA. J gave up 1 base and V 2 bases, and 3 bases lay outside the gene matches. This CDR3 is built from 16 residues. CDR3 residues: CASSLAGGNSYNEQFF. The CDR3 nucleotides read TGTGCCAGCAGCTTAGCGGGAGGGAATTCCTACAATGAGCAGTTCTTC.

The chain carries TRBV10-3 and TRBJ2-5, with 8 bases that match TRBD2. Germline CDR1 and CDR2: ENHRY and SYGVKD. V trimming: 0 bases; J trimming: 5 bases; junction bases outside the gene matches: 11. CDR3 length: 17 amino acids. In nucleotides, the CDR3 is TGTGCCATCAGTGAGTCTGTTGCGGGGGGCTCCCGGGAGACCCAGTACTTC. This gives the protein CAISESVAGGSRETQYF.

V usage is TRBV19 and J usage is TRBJ2-4, with 14 bases fitting TRBD2. Germline-derived CDR1 and CDR2 are LNHDA and SQIVND (reference sequence). The CDR3 loop spans 18 amino acids. V lost 6 bases and J lost 1; bases outside the gene matches: 8. DNA of the CDR3: TGTGCCAGTAGGCCGGGACTAGCGGGAGCGGGCGCCAAAAACATTCAGTACTTC. It translates to CASRPGLAGAGAKNIQYF.

This clone occurred once. The DNA for the CDR3 is TGTGCCAGCAGTTACTCAGGGGTGGATGAGCAGTTCTTC. This sequence encodes CASSYSGVDEQFF. The gene calls are TRBV6-5 and TRBJ2-1; TRBD1 is a possible D gene (5 bases). This CDR3 has 13 residues. The ends were cut back, 0 bases at V and 8 bases at J, with 8 bases in the middle. Per germline, CDR1 MNHEY and CDR2 SVGAGI.

This clone was seen more than once but under ten times. The chain carries TRBV6-6 and TRBJ2-7; maybe TRBD1 (5 bases). The CDR3 loop spans 16 amino acids. Between the trimmed V and J ends, which lost 5 bases and 3 bases, there was a span of 20 bases. Germline CDR1 is MNHNY and CDR2 is SVGAGI (reference sequence). CDR3 sequence reads: CASSTPAGLGIYEQYF. The CDR3 DNA reads as TGTGCCAGCAGTACTCCGGCAGGGTTGGGAATCTACGAGCAGTACTTC.

The rearrangement uses TRBV19 and TRBJ1-5; TRBD1 agrees at 9 bases. The V gene's germline CDR1 is LNHDA and CDR2 SQIVND (reference sequence). The trim removed 1 base at V and 12 bases at J, leaving 13 bases unmatched. The CDR3 sequence is 16 residues long. The CDR3 is CASSIVRRDRARLQHF. In DNA, the CDR3 is TGTGCCAGTAGTATAGTTAGGCGGGACAGGGCTCGGCTCCAGCATTTT.

The CDR3 region is CASSFLGGGNNEQFF. CDR3 coding DNA: TGCGCCAGCAGCTTTTTAGGCGGGGGTAACAATGAGCAGTTCTTC. The rearrangement links TRBV5-1 to TRBJ2-1; 7 nucleotides align to TRBD2. CDR3 length equals 15 residues. Trimming took 2 bases from V and 5 from J; bases not matched to a gene: 7. CDR1 and CDR2 from the germline V gene are SGHRS and YFSETQ.

This clone came up once. The J gene is TRBJ2-3, the V gene TRBV6-5; D may be TRBD2 (6 bases). V lost 6 bases and J 0 bases, leaving 13 bases between the germline ends. CDR3 length equals 15 residues. Germline CDR1 MNHEY, CDR2 SVGAGI. CDR3 sequence reads: CASRKGLFSTDTQYF. In DNA, the CDR3 is TGTGCCAGCAGGAAGGGACTCTTCAGCACAGATACGCAGTATTTT.

The chain has TRBV7-6 and TRBJ2-7; 7 bases agree with TRBD1. This CDR3 region has 14 residues. Germline V gene lookup returns CDR1 SGHVS and CDR2 FNYEAQ. Trimming at V came to 5 bases and at J to 3 bases, leaving 7 bases not matched to a gene. The CDR3 region has the DNA TGTGCCAGCAGCAAGACAGGGCAAAACTACGAGCAGTACTTC. Encoded protein: CASSKTGQNYEQYF. Full variable domain (outside the CDR3, taken from reference TRBV7-6 and TRBJ2-7): GAGVSQSPRYKVTKRGQDVALRCDPISGHVSLYWYRQALGQGPEFLTYFNYEAQQDKSGLPNDRFSAERPEGSISTLTIQRTEQRDSAMYRCASSKTGQNYEQYFGPGTRLTVT.

V gene TRBV4-1 combines with J gene TRBJ2-3, with 9 bases aligning to TRBD2. The CDR3 is made up of 19 amino acids. V lost 0 bases, J lost 1 base, and 11 bases stayed unmatched. CDR1 and CDR2 (germline): MGHRA, YSYEKL. CDR3 nucleotide sequence: TGCGCCAGCAGCCAAGAACGGATGAGCGGGGGGAGGGGCACAGATACGCAGTATTTT. Translating it yields CASSQERMSGGRGTDTQYF.

The chain is built from TRBV19 and TRBJ1-6, with a tentative D call TRBD1 (5 bases). The germline gives CDR1 LNHDA, CDR2 SQIVND (reference sequence). V gave up 8 bases and J gave up 3 bases, with 17 bases separating them. The CDR3 sequence is 16 residues long. CDR3: CASLPSTDFYNSPLHF. The CDR3, as DNA: TGTGCCAGTCTACCTTCGACAGACTTCTATAATTCACCCCTCCACTTT.

The chain couples TRBV5-5 to TRBJ2-1; TRBD1 matches 8 bases. Germline V gives CDR1 SGHKS, CDR2 YYEKEE (reference sequence). CDR3 length equals 15 residues. The J segment lost 4 bases and the V segment lost 2 bases, leaving 5 bases of the junction unmatched. The CDR3 DNA sequence: TGTGCCAGCAGCTTCCGGGGACAGGTGTACAATGAGCAGTTCTTC. Amino acids: CASSFRGQVYNEQFF. The entire variable domain, with the rest obtained from reference TRBV5-5 and TRBJ2-1, is as follows: DAGVTQSPTHLIKTRGQQVTLRCSPISGHKSVSWYQQVLGQGPQFIFQYYEKEERGRGNFPDRFSARQFPNYSSELNVNALLLGDSALYLCASSFRGQVYNEQFFGPGTRLTVL.

The chain couples TRBV6-1 to TRBJ1-2, with a possible D match to TRBD1 (5 bases). CDR3 size: 13 residues. In germline, CDR1 is MNHNS, CDR2 SASEGT. V lost 0 bases, J lost 10 bases, and 12 bases lay in between. The CDR3 spells CASSEAWGGYYTF. For the CDR3, the DNA is TGTGCCAGCAGTGAAGCATGGGGGGGATACTACACCTTC.

This chain joins TRBV28 and TRBJ2-3, with 9 bases lining up with TRBD1. J lost 4 bases, V lost 6 bases, and 11 bases had no gene match. CDR1 is MDHEN and CDR2 is SYDVKM in the germline V gene. The CDR3 runs 16 residues. This CDR3 is CASRGSAGTGSDTQYF. The DNA for the CDR3 is TGTGCCAGCAGGGGCTCTGCCGGGACAGGGTCAGATACGCAGTATTTT. Looking up the rest from reference TRBV28 and TRBJ2-3 gives the full variable domain: DVKVTQSSRYLVKRTGEKVFLECVQDMDHENMFWYRQDPGLGLRLIYFSYDVKMKEKGDIPEGYSVSREKKERFSLILESASTNQTSMYLCASRGSAGTGSDTQYFGPGTRLTVL.

A single count supports this clone. This chain connects TRBV28 to TRBJ1-4, with D perhaps TRBD1 (6 bases). Germline loops: CDR1 MDHEN, CDR2 SYDVKM. The CDR3 is 14 amino acids. V shed 6 bases and J shed 6 bases, with 14 bases lying between them. CDR3 amino acids: CASRTGTYDEKLFF. CDR3 DNA: TGTGCCAGCAGGACCGGGACATATGATGAAAAACTGTTTTTT.